The present T cell receptor (beta chain) was sequenced within a study of neurological immune-mediated disorders. This clonotype is labeled as medium-sized. A read error may account for a junction end that differs from germline. Template-switch 5'RACE cDNA synthesis added a 10-nucleotide unique molecular identifier. TCRdb re-analysed the 5' RACE reads in MiXCR, keeping a single row per CDR3 protein. The data show tens of thousands of distinct CDR3 sequences, 2.5% to 4% seen once. This CDR3 has 14 amino acids. CDR1 is MNHEY, CDR2 SMNVEV, per germline (reference sequence). The sequence came from a woman between 25 and 40 years old with multiple sclerosis. The sample consisted of PBMCs. The chain has TRBV27 and TRBJ1-1, with 7 bases lining up with TRBD1. DNA for the CDR3: TGTGCCAGCAGTCCGGACAGGATGAACATTGAAGCTTTCTTT. This encodes CASSPDRMNIEAFF.